The 21 T cell receptor beta chains below come from one sample, sequenced in a study of cytomegalovirus exposure and HLA in healthy donors. 13 Jbeta primers and 60 Vbeta primers were used for the PCR. Method: immunoSEQ multiplex PCR; TCRdb's copy keeps in-frame clones and lacks some. The data show fewer than 130,000 clones, roughly 86% seen once. The sequenced sample was PBMCs. Every receptor here comes from a man aged 35-49 years in good health and CMV-seronegative.

V is TRBV5-1 and J is TRBJ2-5; D might be TRBD2 (6 bases). The CDR3 totals 16 residues. Germline V CDR1 and CDR2: SGHRS, YFSETQ. The V gene lost 4 bases and the J gene lost 0 bases, with 16 bases spanning the gap. CDR3 residues: CASSARRGGDQETQYF. CDR3 coding DNA: TGCGCCAGCAGCGCCAGACGGGGCGGGGACCAAGAGACCCAGTACTTC.

The genes are TRBV7-8 and TRBJ2-7, with a tentative D call TRBD1 (5 bases). Trimming shortened V by 4 bases and J by 2 bases, and 18 bases separated the two germline ends. The germline V gene has CDR1 SGHVS and CDR2 FQNEAQ. CDR3 size: 16 residues. The CDR3 region is CASSSGNTLLPYEQYF. For the CDR3, the DNA is TGTGCCAGCAGCTCAGGGAACACCTTATTACCCTACGAGCAGTACTTC.

In its sample, this clone was seen once. The chain uses TRBV28 and TRBJ1-1; 10 bases match TRBD1. Trimming at V came to 5 bases and at J to 4 bases, leaving 10 bases not matched to a gene. This CDR3 region has 16 residues. CDR1 is MDHEN and CDR2 is SYDVKM in the germline V gene. The CDR3 here is CASSVRQGAGGTEAFF. The CDR3 DNA sequence: TGTGCCAGCAGTGTCAGACAGGGGGCTGGTGGCACTGAAGCTTTCTTT.

The CDR3: CSVGLEQGSTNEKLFF. CDR3 DNA: TGCAGCGTTGGGTTAGAGCAGGGATCCACTAATGAAAAACTGTTTTTT. V and J are TRBV29-1 and TRBJ1-4; the D gene is possibly TRBD1 (5 bases). Looked up from germline, CDR1 is SQVTM and CDR2 is ANQGSEA. The CDR3 has 16 residues. Deletions cut 4 bases from V and 2 bases from J, with 17 bases between. The full variable domain, with the rest looked up from reference TRBV29-1 and TRBJ1-4, is SAVISQKPSRDICQRGTSLTIQCQVDSQVTMMFWYRQQPGQSLTLIATANQGSEATYESGFVIDKFPISRPNLTFSTLTVSNMSPEDSSIYLCSVGLEQGSTNEKLFFGSGTQLSVL.

The V and J genes are TRBV7-9 and TRBJ1-2; D perhaps matches TRBD1 (5 bases). Germline CDR1 and CDR2: SEHNR and FQNEAQ (reference sequence). The CDR3 has 13 amino acids. V was clipped by 7 bases and J by 2 bases, with 11 bases between them. In nucleotides, the CDR3 is TGTGCCAGCACCCTACAGGAGAACTATGGCTACACCTTC. Amino acids: CASTLQENYGYTF.

The chain is built from TRBV5-1 and TRBJ2-1; the D gene is possibly TRBD1 (5 bases). The germline V and J ends were trimmed by 0 bases and 3 bases, with 10 bases remaining between them. This CDR3 has 15 amino acids. The V gene's germline CDR1 is SGHRS and CDR2 YFSETQ. CDR3 nucleotide sequence: TGCGCCAGCAGCTTGGAGGCAGGGTTCTACAATGAGCAGTTCTTC. Its protein product is CASSLEAGFYNEQFF.

This chain connects TRBV28 to TRBJ1-2; D is ambiguous. Trimming took off 6 bases at V and 7 bases at J, with 18 bases between the two ends. The CDR3 runs to 14 residues. Per the germline V gene, CDR1 is MDHEN and CDR2 is SYDVKM. Written as DNA, the CDR3 is TGTGCCAGCAGCAGCACTCAGGTTATGAGTGGCTACACCTTC. Protein: CASSSTQVMSGYTF.

The J gene is TRBJ2-1, the V gene TRBV29-1; 8 bases line up with TRBD2. The CDR3 contains 13 residues. Germline V gives CDR1 SQVTM, CDR2 ANQGSEA. The junction had 4 bases not matched to a gene; V was cut back by 4 bases and J by 5 bases. The CDR3 coding sequence is TGCAGCGTTGGTAGCGGGGAGGACAATGAGCAGTTCTTC. It codes for CSVGSGEDNEQFF.

The J gene is TRBJ1-1, the V gene TRBV27; possibly TRBD1 for D (6 bases). With 4 bases removed from V and 1 base from J, the gap between germline ends came to 10 bases. Germline V gene data show CDR1 as MNHEY and CDR2 as SMNVEV (reference sequence). The CDR3 is 14 residues long. The CDR3 spells CASSSWTANTEAFF. In DNA, the CDR3 is TGTGCCAGCAGTTCCTGGACAGCGAACACTGAAGCTTTCTTT.

The chain uses TRBV5-1 and TRBJ1-6, with TRBD1 matching over 7 bases. The CDR3 length is 15 residues. Germline V gene sequence: CDR1 SGHRS, CDR2 YFSETQ. V lost 0 bases and J lost 7; bases outside the gene matches: 4. The CDR3 here is CASSLVSGGNSPLHF. The CDR3 nucleotides read TGCGCCAGCAGCTTGGTTTCAGGGGGAAATTCACCCCTCCACTTT.

The V call is TRBV28, the J call TRBJ1-1; TRBD1 might be the D (5 bases). V dropped 6 bases and J dropped 1 base, with 9 bases sitting between them. Germline CDR1 is MDHEN and CDR2 is SYDVKM. The length of the CDR3 is 13 residues. The CDR3: CASRGPKNTEAFF. DNA of the CDR3: TGTGCCAGCAGGGGGCCAAAGAACACTGAAGCTTTCTTT.

The rearrangement links TRBV6-5 to TRBJ1-1, with TRBD1 as a possible D gene (5 bases). CDR1 and CDR2 (germline): MNHEY, SVGAGI. CDR3 length equals 15 residues. V lost 4 bases and J 3 bases, leaving 15 bases between the germline ends. The CDR3 region has the DNA TGTGCCAGCAGTTCCACCGGGACGGGGGACACTGAAGCTTTCTTT. Translating it yields CASSSTGTGDTEAFF.

A few counts support this clone. This chain links TRBV19 with TRBJ2-1, with a weak D call TRBD1 (6 bases). Per the germline V gene, CDR1 is LNHDA and CDR2 is SQIVND (reference sequence). CDR3 length: 15 residues. The V end lost 6 bases, the J end lost 0 bases, and 12 bases lay between the germline ends. This chain's CDR3 is CASRRQDYSYNEQFF. CDR3 coding DNA: TGTGCCAGTAGAAGACAGGATTACTCCTACAATGAGCAGTTCTTC.

The CDR3 region has the DNA TGTGCCAGCAGTCGGACAGCTATTGAAGCTTTCTTT. Protein: CASSRTAIEAFF. The rearrangement links TRBV6-1 to TRBJ1-1, with a weak D call TRBD1 (6 bases). The V end was cut by 5 bases, the J end by 7 bases, with 11 bases between. The CDR3 extends over 12 amino acids. The V gene's germline CDR1 is MNHNS and CDR2 SASEGT.

This chain joins TRBV4-1 and TRBJ1-3; TRBD1 agrees at 7 bases. The CDR3 loop spans 16 amino acids. V shed 4 bases and J 3 bases; nucleotides not matched to a gene: 9. Per germline, CDR1 MGHRA and CDR2 YSYEKL. The CDR3 is CASSLRTGIDGNTIYF. The CDR3 DNA follows: TGCGCCAGCAGCCTTAGGACAGGAATAGATGGAAACACCATATATTTT.

The chain has TRBV27 and TRBJ1-1; 10 nucleotides match TRBD1. The CDR3 consists of 12 residues. The ends lost 10 bases at V and 7 bases at J; junction bases unmatched: 6. The germline gives CDR1 MNHEY, CDR2 SMNVEV (reference sequence). The CDR3 spells CATRTGGGEAFF. The CDR3 nucleotides read TGTGCCACCCGGACAGGGGGTGGTGAAGCTTTCTTT.

The chain carries TRBV29-1 and TRBJ1-2; D is uncertain. Trimming cost V 8 bases and J 8 bases, with 21 bases left between them. From germline, CDR1 is SQVTM and CDR2 ANQGSEA. The CDR3 has 13 residues. DNA for the CDR3: TGCAGCTCCCGACCGGACGGGGAGGGCGGCTACACCTTC. Translated: CSSRPDGEGGYTF.

The chain couples TRBV7-9 to TRBJ1-2; unclear D gene. The V and J ends lost 5 bases and 2 bases respectively, with 12 bases between them. The CDR3 extends over 14 amino acids. Germline CDR1 and CDR2: SEHNR and FQNEAQ (reference sequence). The CDR3 region is CASSPSGSNYGYTF. The CDR3 nucleotides read TGTGCCAGCAGCCCTAGTGGATCAAACTATGGCTACACCTTC. Variable domain in full (rest from reference TRBV7-9 and TRBJ1-2): DTGVSQNPRHKITKRGQNVTFRCDPISEHNRLYWYRQTLGQGPEFLTYFQNEAQLEKSRLLSDRFSAERPKGSFSTLEIQRTEQGDSAMYLCASSPSGSNYGYTFGSGTRLTVV.

The chain uses TRBV7-9 and TRBJ1-5; D uncertain. Trimming removed 2 bases at V and 10 bases at J, with 12 bases between. Germline CDR1 and CDR2: SEHNR and FQNEAQ (reference sequence). This CDR3 is built from 13 residues. CDR3 region: CASSLRTGSPQHF. Here the CDR3 DNA reads TGTGCCAGCAGCTTAAGGACGGGGTCTCCCCAGCATTTT. The full variable domain, with the rest looked up from reference TRBV7-9 and TRBJ1-5, is DTGVSQNPRHKITKRGQNVTFRCDPISEHNRLYWYRQTLGQGPEFLTYFQNEAQLEKSRLLSDRFSAERPKGSFSTLEIQRTEQGDSAMYLCASSLRTGSPQHFGDGTRLSIL.

The chain recombines TRBV19 with TRBJ1-1, with TRBD1 identical over 8 bases. Losses at the gene ends were 9 bases for V and 3 bases for J; bases not matched to a gene: 6. The CDR3 consists of 13 residues. Germline values: CDR1 LNHDA, CDR2 SQIVND (reference sequence). The CDR3 nucleotides are TGTGCCAGCGCGGACAGGGTGGACACTGAAGCTTTCTTT. This codes for CASADRVDTEAFF.

CDR3 sequence (DNA): TGTGCCAGCAGCCCCGGACAGGGTCTTGCAGATACGCAGTATTTT. Amino acids: CASSPGQGLADTQYF. The chain combines TRBV11-2 with TRBJ2-3; 8 nucleotides agree with TRBD1. Germline assignment: CDR1 SGHAT and CDR2 FQNNGV. CDR3 length equals 15 residues. J was trimmed by 4 bases and V by 5 bases; bases with no gene match: 8.